This TCR beta chain was observed in a study of OX40 agonist ivuxolimab in advanced cancers. Study summary: The study gave patients intravenous ivuxolimab at 0.01 to 10 mg/kg every 2 weeks. Patients enrolled in dose escalation were diagnosed with hepatocellular carcinoma, melanoma, renal cell or head and neck cancer.

The protocol was immunoSEQ multiplex PCR, while the TCRdb copy is restricted to in-frame clones and leaves out a portion. The sample includes tens of thousands of clones, about 88% of them seen just once. This CDR3 has 14 amino acids. Trimming shortened V by 3 bases and J by 4 bases, and 13 bases separated the two germline ends. CDR1 and CDR2 (germline): SGHKS, YYEKEE (reference sequence). The TCR was taken from an adult with an advanced solid tumor such as melanoma, head and neck, liver or kidney cancer. V gene TRBV5-5 combines with J gene TRBJ1-2, with TRBD1 as a possible D gene (6 bases). The sample consisted of CD4+ or CD8+ T cells sorted from blood, taken in a trial of the OX40 agonist ivuxolimab. CDR3 DNA sequence: TGTGCCAGCAGCTATGGGGGCGCGGTCTATGGCTACACCTTC. Protein: CASSYGGAVYGYTF.